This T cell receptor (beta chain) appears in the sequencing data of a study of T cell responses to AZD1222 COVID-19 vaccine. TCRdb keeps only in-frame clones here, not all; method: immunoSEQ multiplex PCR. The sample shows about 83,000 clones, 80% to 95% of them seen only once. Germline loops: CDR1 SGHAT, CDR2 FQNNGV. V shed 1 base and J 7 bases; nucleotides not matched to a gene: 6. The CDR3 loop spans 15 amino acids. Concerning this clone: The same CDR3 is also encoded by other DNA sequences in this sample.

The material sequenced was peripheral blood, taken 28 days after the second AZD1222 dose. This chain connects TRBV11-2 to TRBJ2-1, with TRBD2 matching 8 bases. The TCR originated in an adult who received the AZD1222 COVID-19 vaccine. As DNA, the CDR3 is TGTGCCAGCAGCTTAGGGACTAGCAAGTATAATGAGCAGTTCTTC. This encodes CASSLGTSKYNEQFF.